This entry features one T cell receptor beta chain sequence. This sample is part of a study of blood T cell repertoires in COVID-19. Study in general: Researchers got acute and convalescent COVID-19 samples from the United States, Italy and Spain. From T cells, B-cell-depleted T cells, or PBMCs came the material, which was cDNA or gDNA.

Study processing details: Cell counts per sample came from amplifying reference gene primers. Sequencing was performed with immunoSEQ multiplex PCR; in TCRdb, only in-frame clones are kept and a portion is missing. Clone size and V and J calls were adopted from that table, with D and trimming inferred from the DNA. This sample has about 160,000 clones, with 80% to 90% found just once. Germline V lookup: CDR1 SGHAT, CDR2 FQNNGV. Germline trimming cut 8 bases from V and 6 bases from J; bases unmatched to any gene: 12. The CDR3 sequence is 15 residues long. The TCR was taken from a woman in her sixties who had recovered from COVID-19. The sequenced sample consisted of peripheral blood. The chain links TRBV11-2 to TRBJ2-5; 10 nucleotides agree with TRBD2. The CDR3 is CASGEPSSGGKTQYF. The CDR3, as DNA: TGTGCCAGCGGTGAACCGTCTAGCGGGGGAAAGACCCAGTACTTC.